A selection of T cell receptor beta chains follows, all from one sample in a study of radiation and T cells in renal cell carcinoma. TCRdb keeps only in-frame clones here, not all; method: immunoSEQ multiplex PCR. The data contain approximately 31,000 clones, 81% of them seen just once; the ten biggest clones take up around a third. Sequenced material: blood, taken from a patient whose treatment included radiotherapy and nephrectomy. Receptors were obtained from a man aged 55 to 69 with renal cell carcinoma. Each CDR3 is given with its conserved first and last residue. A D gene is named only where the DNA matches it firmly. Clone sizes are given selectively: once, few, many, or a class where the clone is expanded.

V: TRBV4-3
J: TRBJ2-3
size: NA
D: TRBD2
CDR3: CASSQWQGGLAGVEDTQYF
DNA: TGCGCCAGCAGCCAATGGCAGGGGGGACTAGCGGGAGTGGAAGATACGCAGTATTTT

V: TRBV9
J: TRBJ2-1
size: once
D: TRBD1
CDR3: CASSVGQGNNEQFF
DNA: TGTGCCAGCAGCGTGGGACAGGGAAACAATGAGCAGTTCTTC

V: TRBV10-1
J: TRBJ2-1
size: NA
D: NA
CDR3: CASSDVGTRIYNEQFF
DNA: TGCGCCAGCAGTGATGTCGGGACTCGGATCTACAATGAGCAGTTCTTC

V: TRBV5-6
J: TRBJ1-2
size: NA
D: TRBD1
CDR3: CASSPLPTGWDYGYTF
DNA: TGTGCCAGCAGCCCCCTCCCGACAGGGTGGGACTATGGCTACACCTTC

V: TRBV16
J: TRBJ2-2
size: NA
D: NA
CDR3: CASSRKQEGKLFF
DNA: TGTGCCAGCAGCCGGAAGCAGGAAGGGAAGCTGTTTTTT

V: TRBV5-6
J: TRBJ2-1
size: NA
D: TRBD2
CDR3: CASSWDYLEQFF
DNA: TGTGCCAGCAGCTGGGACTACCTAGAGCAGTTCTTC

V: TRBV9
J: TRBJ2-3
size: NA
D: NA
CDR3: CASSIGTSTDTQYF
DNA: TGTGCCAGCAGCATAGGGACGTCCACAGATACGCAGTATTTT

V: TRBV2
J: TRBJ1-5
size: NA
D: NA
CDR3: CASSERSGKYSNQPQHF
DNA: TGTGCCAGCAGTGAACGGTCAGGGAAGTATAGCAATCAGCCCCAGCATTTT

V: TRBV9
J: TRBJ2-3
size: NA
D: NA
CDR3: CASSVEFSTDTQYF
DNA: TGTGCCAGCAGCGTCGAGTTTAGCACAGATACGCAGTATTTT

V: TRBV7-8
J: TRBJ1-1
size: NA
D: NA
CDR3: CATQQVPGNTEAFF
DNA: TGTGCCACACAACAGGTACCCGGGAACACTGAAGCTTTCTTT

V: TRBV29-1
J: TRBJ1-1
size: few
D: TRBD1
CDR3: CSVGVGQGTEAFF
DNA: TGCAGCGTCGGGGTGGGACAGGGGACTGAAGCTTTCTTT

V: TRBV9
J: TRBJ2-7
size: NA
D: NA
CDR3: CASSPAVYSYEQYF
DNA: TGTGCCAGCAGCCCAGCGGTCTACTCCTACGAGCAGTACTTC

V: TRBV19
J: TRBJ1-2
size: NA
D: NA
CDR3: CASSIVRPVYGYTF
DNA: TGTGCCAGTAGTATAGTTCGGCCCGTCTATGGCTACACCTTC

V: TRBV19
J: TRBJ1-1
size: NA
D: TRBD1
CDR3: CASRVSGGRSATEAFF
DNA: TGTGCCAGTAGGGTCTCAGGGGGTAGGTCGGCGACTGAAGCTTTCTTT

V: TRBV10-3
J: TRBJ2-3
size: NA
D: NA
CDR3: CAISVGGSTDTQYF
DNA: TGTGCCATCAGCGTGGGCGGTAGCACAGATACGCAGTATTTT

V: TRBV19
J: TRBJ1-5
size: NA
D: NA
CDR3: CASSTGQLNQPQHF
DNA: TGTGCCAGTAGTACGGGACAACTCAATCAGCCCCAGCATTTT

V: TRBV5-6
J: TRBJ1-1
size: NA
D: NA
CDR3: CASSLSFRQANTEAFF
DNA: TGTGCCAGCAGCTTGAGCTTTAGGCAGGCGAACACTGAAGCTTTCTTT

V: TRBV6-1
J: TRBJ2-1
size: NA
D: TRBD2
CDR3: CASSEVLLADGNEQFF
DNA: TGTGCCAGCAGTGAAGTATTACTAGCGGATGGAAATGAGCAGTTCTTC

V: TRBV9
J: TRBJ2-7
size: NA
D: TRBD2
CDR3: CASSVGGSGYEQYF
DNA: TGTGCCAGCAGCGTAGGCGGGAGCGGTTACGAGCAGTACTTC

V: TRBV29-1
J: TRBJ2-3
size: NA
D: NA
CDR3: CSVVRQGGEDTQYF
DNA: TGCAGCGTAGTCCGACAGGGCGGGGAAGATACGCAGTATTTT

V: TRBV5-4
J: TRBJ2-7
size: NA
D: TRBD1
CDR3: CASSPGQGAYEQYF
DNA: TGTGCCAGCAGCCCGGGACAGGGGGCCTACGAGCAGTACTTC

V: TRBV4-1
J: TRBJ1-1
size: NA
D: NA
CDR3: CASSKIYLTEAFF
DNA: TGCGCCAGCAGCAAAATTTATCTCACTGAAGCTTTCTTT

V: TRBV19
J: TRBJ1-2
size: NA
D: NA
CDR3: CASNLDNTYGYTF
DNA: TGTGCCAGTAACCTCGACAATACCTATGGCTACACCTTC

V: TRBV5-5
J: TRBJ2-7
size: NA
D: NA
CDR3: CASSLRAPYYEQYF
DNA: TGTGCCAGCAGCTTGCGGGCCCCCTACTACGAGCAGTACTTC

V: TRBV5-6
J: TRBJ1-2
size: NA
D: TRBD1
CDR3: CASRPGTGNYGYTF
DNA: TGTGCCAGCAGACCCGGGACAGGGAACTATGGCTACACCTTC

V: TRBV10-1
J: TRBJ2-2
size: NA
D: NA
CDR3: CASSEWRTGELFF
DNA: TGCGCCAGCAGTGAATGGAGAACCGGGGAGCTGTTTTTT

V: TRBV18
J: TRBJ2-2
size: NA
D: NA
CDR3: CASSPRTVNAGELFF
DNA: TGTGCCAGCTCACCGAGGACAGTTAATGCCGGGGAGCTGTTTTTT

V: TRBV18
J: TRBJ2-1
size: NA
D: NA
CDR3: CASSPVASGGGNEQFF
DNA: TGTGCCAGCTCACCGGTCGCCAGTGGAGGTGGTAATGAGCAGTTCTTC

V: TRBV5-1
J: TRBJ2-1
size: NA
D: NA
CDR3: CASSLRDEQFF
DNA: TGCGCCAGCAGCTTGAGAGATGAGCAGTTCTTC

V: TRBV6-5
J: TRBJ2-5
size: NA
D: TRBD1
CDR3: CASSYGAGGEPETQYF
DNA: TGTGCCAGCAGTTACGGGGCAGGGGGCGAACCTGAGACCCAGTACTTC

V: TRBV10-3
J: TRBJ1-2
size: NA
D: TRBD1
CDR3: CAISGGTGVGYTF
DNA: TGTGCCATCAGTGGCGGGACAGGGGTCGGCTACACCTTC

V: TRBV5-1
J: TRBJ2-2
size: once
D: TRBD2
CDR3: CASSSRLADTGELFF
DNA: TGCGCCAGCAGCTCCCGACTAGCGGACACCGGGGAGCTGTTTTTT

V: TRBV5-8
J: TRBJ1-2
size: NA
D: NA
CDR3: CASSLVLGVYGYTF
DNA: TGTGCCAGCAGCTTGGTTCTGGGGGTCTATGGCTACACCTTC

V: TRBV4-1
J: TRBJ2-7
size: NA
D: NA
CDR3: CASSRGGLGYEQYF
DNA: TGCGCCAGCAGCCGAGGGGGGCTCGGGTACGAGCAGTACTTC

V: TRBV7-9
J: TRBJ1-5
size: NA
D: NA
CDR3: CASSHPEGGYSNQPQHF
DNA: TGTGCCAGCAGCCACCCGGAGGGCGGGTATAGCAATCAGCCCCAGCATTTT

V: TRBV7-2
J: TRBJ2-3
size: NA
D: NA
CDR3: CASSLIGRKQSDTQYF
DNA: TGTGCCAGCAGCTTGATAGGACGGAAACAATCAGATACGCAGTATTTT

V: TRBV19
J: TRBJ2-7
size: NA
D: NA
CDR3: CASTPSAAGRYEQYF
DNA: TGTGCCAGTACCCCATCTGCCGCAGGGAGGTACGAGCAGTACTTC

V: TRBV5-1
J: TRBJ1-6
size: NA
D: TRBD1
CDR3: CASSLSGQSKASSPLHF
DNA: TGCGCCAGCAGCTTGTCGGGACAGTCTAAGGCTAGTTCACCCCTCCACTTT

V: TRBV5-1
J: TRBJ2-1
size: NA
D: NA
CDR3: CASKGGTSKTYNEQFF
DNA: TGCGCCAGCAAAGGCGGGACCTCAAAGACATACAATGAGCAGTTCTTC

V: TRBV2
J: TRBJ2-5
size: NA
D: NA
CDR3: CASSDSGQHQETQYF
DNA: TGTGCCAGCAGTGACTCCGGACAGCACCAAGAGACCCAGTACTTC

V: TRBV19
J: TRBJ2-7
size: NA
D: TRBD2
CDR3: CASSTPGTSGGYEQYF
DNA: TGTGCCAGTAGTACCCCTGGGACTAGCGGGGGCTACGAGCAGTACTTC

V: TRBV28
J: TRBJ1-5
size: NA
D: NA
CDR3: CASSLRGQPQHF
DNA: TGTGCCAGCAGTTTAAGGGGTCAGCCCCAGCATTTT

V: TRBV18
J: TRBJ2-5
size: NA
D: NA
CDR3: CASSPPASPETQYF
DNA: TGTGCCAGCTCACCCCCCGCTAGCCCGGAGACCCAGTACTTC

V: TRBV9
J: TRBJ1-3
size: NA
D: NA
CDR3: CASSVDPAGGNTIYF
DNA: TGTGCCAGCAGCGTAGACCCGGCGGGTGGAAACACCATATATTTT

V: TRBV27
J: TRBJ2-1
size: NA
D: TRBD2
CDR3: CASSPRLAGLNEQFF
DNA: TGTGCCAGCAGTCCCCGACTAGCGGGGCTCAATGAGCAGTTCTTC

V: TRBV5-8
J: TRBJ2-5
size: NA
D: NA
CDR3: CASLARSLPVKNQETQYF
DNA: TGTGCCAGTTTGGCTAGAAGCCTCCCCGTAAAGAATCAAGAGACCCAGTACTTC

V: TRBV7-6
J: TRBJ1-4
size: NA
D: TRBD1
CDR3: CASSAWTGGAEKLFF
DNA: TGTGCCAGCAGCGCCTGGACAGGGGGTGCTGAAAAACTGTTTTTT

V: TRBV14
J: TRBJ2-3
size: NA
D: NA
CDR3: CASSLTGSDTQYF
DNA: TGTGCCAGCAGCCTGACAGGTTCAGATACGCAGTATTTT

V: TRBV30
J: TRBJ2-7
size: NA
D: NA
CDR3: CAWISRTFSEQYF
DNA: TGTGCCTGGATTAGCCGAACCTTCTCCGAGCAGTACTTC

V: TRBV5-8
J: TRBJ1-1
size: NA
D: NA
CDR3: CASSWSGNMNTEAFF
DNA: TGTGCCAGCAGCTGGTCGGGGAACATGAACACTGAAGCTTTCTTT

V: TRBV19
J: TRBJ1-5
size: NA
D: NA
CDR3: CASRPGHQNSNQPQHF
DNA: TGTGCCAGTAGACCGGGACATCAGAATAGCAATCAGCCCCAGCATTTT

V: TRBV5-1
J: TRBJ2-2
size: NA
D: TRBD2
CDR3: CASSWGGATGELFF
DNA: TGCGCCAGCAGCTGGGGGGGTGCCACCGGGGAGCTGTTTTTT

V: TRBV18
J: TRBJ1-1
size: NA
D: NA
CDR3: CASSPGADTEAFF
DNA: TGTGCCAGCTCACCAGGGGCCGACACTGAAGCTTTCTTT

V: TRBV2
J: TRBJ1-5
size: NA
D: NA
CDR3: CASSGGNQPQHF
DNA: TGTGCCAGCAGTGGGGGAAATCAGCCCCAGCATTTT

V: TRBV10-2
J: TRBJ2-7
size: NA
D: NA
CDR3: CATRSTGRYEQYF
DNA: TGCGCCACCCGTTCGACAGGCCGCTACGAGCAGTACTTC

V: TRBV5-1
J: TRBJ1-3
size: NA
D: NA
CDR3: CASSFDSSSGNTIYF
DNA: TGCGCCAGCAGCTTTGATTCGAGCTCTGGAAACACCATATATTTT

V: TRBV4-3
J: TRBJ1-5
size: NA
D: NA
CDR3: CASSQAQGGNQPQHF
DNA: TGCGCCAGCAGCCAAGCCCAGGGTGGGAATCAGCCCCAGCATTTT

V: TRBV10-3
J: TRBJ2-1
size: NA
D: NA
CDR3: CANCYRATYNEQFF
DNA: TGTGCCAACTGTTACAGGGCAACCTACAATGAGCAGTTCTTC